This entry describes one T cell receptor (beta chain). Its antigen is unknown. The data derive from a study of cytomegalovirus exposure and HLA in healthy donors. Overall study results and limits: Fewer N-insertions (relative to the roughly 670-donor mean) were reportedly seen in an Asian-associated ancestry cluster in a later analysis.

The CDR3 sequence is 17 residues long. From germline, CDR1 is SGHNT and CDR2 YENEEA. After removal of 4 bases from V and 5 bases from J, the junction contained 8 bases not matched to a gene. 60 Vbeta and 13 Jbeta primers were used in PCR. Libraries were prepared by immunoSEQ multiplex PCR; TCRdb keeps only in-frame clonotypes and omits some of them. The sample yields 150,000 or so clones, roughly 77% seen once. This chain uses TRBV11-3 with TRBJ2-2; 12 bases are shared with TRBD1. The sample was PBMCs. The sequence was collected from a man aged 30-40 years in good health and CMV-seropositive. In DNA, the CDR3 is TGTGCCAGCAGCTCTCAGGGACAGGGGGCAATGACCGGGGAGCTGTTTTTT. Translated: CASSSQGQGAMTGELFF. Drawing the rest from reference TRBV11-3 and TRBJ2-2, the complete variable domain is EAGVVQSPRYKIIEKKQPVAFWCNPISGHNTLYWYLQNLGQGPELLIRYENEEAVDDSQLPKDRFSAERLKGVDSTLKIQPAELGDSAVYLCASSSQGQGAMTGELFFGEGSRLTVL.